The T cell receptor (beta chain) under discussion was sequenced for a study of blood T cell repertoires in COVID-19 (dated by TCRdb to about 2020). Background for the entire study: The collaborator samples originated in the United States, Italy and Spain and spanned the acute and convalescent phases of COVID-19. The prospective study material was composed of cDNA or gDNA derived from T cells, B-cell-depleted T cells, or PBMCs. The dataset comprised deeply sampled blood TCRbeta repertoires from subjects exposed to, actively infected with, or recovered from COVID-19. The repertoires were released in a freely available public database meant as a resource for research on the immune response to SARS-CoV-2. The samples were drawn from the first 160 participants of the ongoing ImmuneRACE study and from some 1,300 subjects provided by 6 global collaborators. Nearly every sample came with metadata listing a de-identified subject ID, COVID-19 status, age in years and sex. Where HLA class I and class II types were available, the types were taken from metadata supplied by the sample provider, not from assay-based typing. What the study reported, not specific to this receptor: The quantity of clinical and demographic metadata differed by source and by participant and was supplied without curation.

In regard to this clone: The antigen it recognizes is unknown. There are no base qualities to consult, and no much larger clone falls within one base.

Each collaborating institution followed its own protocols to collect whole blood in K2EDTA tubes. For TCRbeta analysis, collaborators shipped samples in one of three forms: frozen whole blood, isolated PBMCs, or DNA extracted from either of those sample types. V is shortened by 7 bases, J by 2 bases, and the region joining them spans 15 bases. Reading the germline V gene gives CDR1 SNHLY and CDR2 FYNNEI. The cysteine opens and the phenylalanine closes a CDR3 of 15 amino acids. Just the 45-base CDR3 DNA is kept, in frame starting at base 1. TCRbeta CDR3 regions were amplified from genomic DNA using the immunoSEQ Assay, a bias-controlled multiplex PCR. The paper's data handling went like this. Within the assay, amplification of reference gene primers was used to estimate how many nucleated cells each sample contained. To quantify the absolute abundance of each unique TCRbeta CDR3 rearrangement, sequence reads were collapsed and filtered. For each sample, productive Simpson clonality was calculated as the square root of Simpson's diversity index across productive rearrangements. In TCRdb, the immuneACCESS table is reduced to in-frame sequences with V and J assigned. These tables do not hold every clone; where another copy was compared, an unresolved V gene accounts for under half, and the others remain unexplained. V, J and clone size derive from that table, while D and trimming were established from the DNA sequence. The sample yields 100,000 to 130,000 clones; about 80% were counted once. The ten largest clones represent approximately 4% of the sample.

This TCR came from a woman aged 70 to 79 with acute or convalescent COVID-19. Recombination joined TRBV2 with TRBJ2-1; possibly the D gene is TRBD1, per 6 matching bases. Input material: peripheral blood. Read as DNA, the sequence is TGTGCCAGCAAATTGGGACAAAAAACCTACAATGAGCAGTTCTTC. This gives the protein CASKLGQKTYNEQFF.